The next 25 T cell receptor beta chains were all read from a single sample in a study of cytomegalovirus exposure and HLA in healthy donors. PCR was performed using 60 Vbeta and 13 Jbeta primers. Using immunoSEQ multiplex PCR, the repertoire was profiled, and TCRdb retains in-frame clones only, with some absent. Counted here are under 200,000 clones, approximately 11% occurring once; the ten biggest clones make up approximately 8.3%. Material: PBMCs. The receptors shown here come from a man in his fifties in good health and CMV-seropositive.

V is TRBV19 and J is TRBJ1-2; 7 bases fit TRBD1. CDR3 length: 15 amino acids. Per germline, CDR1 LNHDA and CDR2 SQIVND (reference sequence). V was pared by 0 bases and J by 4 bases, with 5 bases of the junction left unmatched. CDR3 region: CASSIDRTGIYGYTF. For the CDR3, the DNA is TGTGCCAGTAGTATAGATCGGACAGGTATCTATGGCTACACCTTC.

This clone was seen more than once but under ten times. The rearrangement links TRBV9 to TRBJ2-4; 7 bases are shared with TRBD1. Germline CDR1 reads SGDLS; CDR2 reads YYNGEE. This CDR3 region has 15 residues. V dropped 0 bases and J dropped 3; count of bases not matched to a gene: 3. As DNA, the CDR3 is TGTGCCAGCAGCGTAGATCAGGGGGACAAAAACATTCAGTACTTC. Amino acid sequence: CASSVDQGDKNIQYF.

This clone has only a few counts. The chain employs TRBV10-1 and TRBJ2-5; TRBD1 might be the D (6 bases). This CDR3 has 14 amino acids. V lost 0 bases to trimming and J lost 3 bases, with 8 bases between them. In germline, CDR1 is WNHNN, CDR2 SYGVQD (reference sequence). The CDR3 is CASSESHREETQYF. CDR3 in DNA: TGCGCCAGCAGTGAGTCCCACAGGGAAGAGACCCAGTACTTC.

Concerning this clone itself: Other DNA sequences of this sample code for an identical CDR3. The V call is TRBV7-2, the J call TRBJ2-7, with 7 bases identical to TRBD2. In germline, CDR1 is SGHTA, CDR2 FQGNSA. V trimming: 4 bases; J trimming: 7 bases; junction bases outside the gene matches: 7. The CDR3 consists of 13 residues. The CDR3 protein is CASSWTSGEEQYV. For the CDR3, the DNA is TGTGCCAGCAGCTGGACTAGTGGGGAGGAGCAGTACGTC.

This chain links TRBV6-6 with TRBJ2-7, with 7 nucleotides matching TRBD1. The V gene's germline CDR1 is MNHNY and CDR2 SVGAGI (reference sequence). V shed 6 bases, J shed 3 bases, and the junction held 2 bases outside the gene matches. The CDR3 has 12 residues. The CDR3 spells CASSRDSYEQYF. Written as DNA, the CDR3 is TGTGCCAGCAGCAGGGACAGCTACGAGCAGTACTTC.

The chain carries TRBV6-5 and TRBJ2-2; 8 bases are a match to TRBD1. V lost 7 bases to trimming and J lost 4 bases; unmatched junction nucleotides: 8. Germline V gives CDR1 MNHEY, CDR2 SVGAGI. This CDR3 comprises 15 residues. The CDR3 loop is CASKAGTGATGELFF. CDR3 sequence (DNA): TGTGCCAGCAAGGCCGGGACAGGCGCCACCGGGGAGCTGTTTTTT.

The chain is built from TRBV6-6 and TRBJ1-6; D is ambiguous. CDR1 and CDR2 (germline): MNHNY, SVGAGI (reference sequence). The CDR3 is 15 residues long. Trimming took 4 bases from V and 7 from J, leaving 14 bases between them. The CDR3 loop is CASSSIGSGNSPLHF. Here the CDR3 DNA reads TGTGCCAGCAGTTCAATCGGGAGCGGGAATTCACCCCTCCACTTT.

This clone has more than one count but fewer than ten. V usage is TRBV30 and J usage is TRBJ1-1, with 8 bases matching TRBD1. The germline V gene has CDR1 GTSNPN and CDR2 SVGIG (reference sequence). This CDR3 comprises 15 residues. The junction had 9 bases not matched to a gene; V was cut back by 0 bases and J by 6 bases. The CDR3 protein is CAWSVLDRVYAEAFF. CDR3 nucleotides: TGTGCCTGGAGTGTACTGGACAGGGTTTACGCTGAAGCTTTCTTT.

A few counts support this clone. The V and J genes are TRBV4-2 and TRBJ1-5; the D gene is possibly TRBD1 (6 bases). Germline lookup yields CDR1 LGHNA and CDR2 YNFKEQ. The CDR3 runs to 13 residues. Trimming cost V 4 bases and J 7 bases, with 11 bases left between them. The CDR3 DNA reads TGTGCCAGCAGCCGGGACAACCAACAGCCCCAGCATTTT. Translated: CASSRDNQQPQHF.

This clone occurred a few times. The rearrangement links TRBV7-2 to TRBJ1-5; D is perhaps TRBD1 (6 bases). This CDR3 spans 16 amino acids. In germline, CDR1 is SGHTA, CDR2 FQGNSA. The ends were cut back, 8 bases at V and 1 base at J, with 18 bases in the middle. CDR3 sequence: CASGRAGAGSNQPQHF. For the CDR3, the DNA is TGTGCCAGCGGGCGGGCAGGGGCAGGAAGCAATCAGCCCCAGCATTTT.

This clone was counted only a few times. The CDR3 here is CASSFWGGGPSGELFF. The CDR3 region has the DNA TGTGCCAGCAGCTTTTGGGGCGGCGGTCCCTCCGGGGAGCTGTTTTTT. V usage is TRBV11-3 and J usage is TRBJ2-2; tentative D call: TRBD1 (5 bases). V gave up 3 bases and J gave up 6 bases, with 17 bases separating them. This CDR3 is built from 16 residues. Germline lookup yields CDR1 SGHNT and CDR2 YENEEA. Together with reference TRBV11-3 and TRBJ2-2, the CDR3 gives the full variable domain: EAGVVQSPRYKIIEKKQPVAFWCNPISGHNTLYWYLQNLGQGPELLIRYENEEAVDDSQLPKDRFSAERLKGVDSTLKIQPAELGDSAVYLCASSFWGGGPSGELFFGEGSRLTVL.

The chain is built from TRBV5-3 and TRBJ1-5, with D unresolved. TRBV5-3 qualifies as an ORF whose function is uncertain. The CDR3 has 12 amino acids. The ends were cut back, 4 bases at V and 4 bases at J, with 6 bases in the middle. CDR3 nucleotide sequence: TGTGCCAGAAGCCTCACTAATCAGCCCCAGCATTTT. It is translated as CARSLTNQPQHF.

The V and J genes are TRBV30 and TRBJ2-7, with TRBD2 identical over 9 bases. Germline CDR1 GTSNPN, CDR2 SVGIG (reference sequence). The CDR3 runs 14 residues. V lost 4 bases to trimming and J lost 2 bases; unmatched junction nucleotides: 6. The CDR3 protein is CAWKFGGGAYEQYF. Written as DNA, the CDR3 is TGTGCCTGGAAATTCGGCGGGGGGGCCTACGAGCAGTACTTC.

The V call is TRBV9, the J call TRBJ1-1; D perhaps matches TRBD1 (6 bases). The CDR3 covers 14 residues. V was clipped by 0 bases and J by 4 bases, with 10 bases between them. CDR1 and CDR2 (germline): SGDLS, YYNGEE. The CDR3 sequence: CASSVGGGPTEAFF. In nucleotides, the CDR3 is TGTGCCAGCAGCGTAGGGGGGGGGCCCACTGAAGCTTTCTTT.

This clone was observed a handful of times. V and J are TRBV6-6 and TRBJ2-7; D is perhaps TRBD2 (7 bases). The CDR3 length is 13 residues. Germline CDR1 reads MNHNY; CDR2 reads SVGAGI (reference sequence). V was trimmed by 7 bases and J by 6 bases, leaving 16 bases between them. The CDR3 sequence is CASNPVRGGEQYV. As DNA, the CDR3 is TGTGCCAGCAACCCCGTGAGGGGGGGCGAGCAGTACGTC.

This clone has only a few counts. The genes are TRBV4-3 and TRBJ1-5; D is unclear. Trimming left V 0 bases short and J 4 bases short, with 7 bases between. The length of the CDR3 is 14 residues. Germline lookup yields CDR1 LGHNA and CDR2 YSLEER. CDR3 sequence: CASSQDGGNQPQHF. For the CDR3, the DNA is TGCGCCAGCAGCCAAGATGGCGGTAATCAGCCCCAGCATTTT.

This clone showed up just a few times. At one of its ends the junction is not consistent with the germline gene, which may arise from a read error. The chain employs TRBV2 and TRBJ2-5; no firm D call. The V gene's germline CDR1 is SNHLY and CDR2 FYNNEI. CDR3 length equals 13 residues. CDR3 residues: CASSGQVGETRYF. CDR3 DNA sequence: TGTGCCAGCAGTGGGCAGGTCGGTGAGACCCGGTACTTC.

This clone was observed a handful of times. The chain couples TRBV19 to TRBJ2-7; 9 bases match TRBD1. V shed 10 bases and J 0 bases; nucleotides not matched to a gene: 4. This CDR3 is 13 amino acids long. Germline assignment: CDR1 LNHDA and CDR2 SQIVND (reference sequence). Here the CDR3 reads CATSQGASYEQYF. The CDR3 nucleotides read TGTGCCACCTCACAGGGGGCCTCCTACGAGCAGTACTTC.

This clone was found a few times. The chain employs TRBV19 and TRBJ1-2; D is perhaps TRBD1 (5 bases). From germline, CDR1 is LNHDA and CDR2 SQIVND (reference sequence). V lost 7 bases and J 4 bases, leaving 16 bases between the germline ends. This CDR3 has 14 residues. CDR3 coding DNA: TGTGCCAGTACCGATGGGGCAGGGTTCTATGGCTACACCTTC. It is translated as CASTDGAGFYGYTF. The variable domain in full, completed from reference TRBV19 and TRBJ1-2, reads DGGITQSPKYLFRKEGQNVTLSCEQNLNHDAMYWYRQDPGQGLRLIYYSQIVNDFQKGDIAEGYSVSREKKESFPLTVTSAQKNPTAFYLCASTDGAGFYGYTFGSGTRLTVV.

The chain recombines TRBV11-2 with TRBJ2-7; a weak D match, TRBD1 (7 bases). This CDR3 has 14 residues. Per the germline V gene, CDR1 is SGHAT and CDR2 is FQNNGV. The V end lost 2 bases, the J end lost 6 bases, and 14 bases lay between the germline ends. The CDR3 sequence: CASSLLQGGGEQYV. The DNA for the CDR3 is TGTGCCAGCAGCTTACTCCAGGGGGGAGGCGAGCAGTACGTC.

This clone has only a few counts. The chain recombines TRBV6-5 with TRBJ2-1; 9 bases are a match to TRBD2. The germline CDR1 and CDR2 sequences are MNHEY and SVGAGI. CDR3 length equals 16 residues. Unmatched junction bases numbered 3, after V lost 0 bases and J lost 3 bases. CDR3 in DNA: TGTGCCAGCAGTTACTCTCCTAGCGGGGTCTACAATGAGCAGTTCTTC. It yields the protein CASSYSPSGVYNEQFF.

A note on this clone: At one of its ends the junction is not consistent with the germline gene, which may arise from a read error. V usage is TRBV5-6 and J usage is TRBJ1-2; TRBD1 is a possible D gene (5 bases). The CDR3 extends over 14 amino acids. Germline CDR1 and CDR2: SGHDT and YYEEEE. CDR3: CASSGKTVSYGYPF. CDR3 DNA: TGTGCCAGCAGCGGGAAGACAGTAAGCTATGGCTACCCCTTC.

This clone was seen a handful of times. J is TRBJ2-3 and V is TRBV18; 9 bases are shared with TRBD1. Germline V lookup: CDR1 KGHSH, CDR2 LQKENI. The CDR3 contains 16 residues. Unmatched junction bases numbered 7, after V lost 3 bases and J lost 3 bases. DNA of the CDR3: TGTGCCAGCTCACCCTTAGGGACAGGGAGTACAGATACGCAGTATTTT. The encoded protein is CASSPLGTGSTDTQYF.

This clone was recorded a few times. The V and J genes are TRBV7-2 and TRBJ2-1; tentatively, D is TRBD2 (7 bases). Trimming removed 3 bases from V and 9 bases from J, with 21 bases in between. Germline-derived CDR1 and CDR2 are SGHTA and FQGNSA. There are 16 residues in the CDR3. The CDR3 protein is CASSFPAGAQDIEQFF. Written as DNA, the CDR3 is TGTGCCAGCAGCTTCCCGGCGGGGGCGCAAGATATTGAGCAGTTCTTC.

This clone occurred a few times. This sample also contains other DNA sequences that code for the same CDR3. The chain joins TRBV9 to TRBJ1-2; D is unresolved. The ends were cut back, 0 bases at V and 5 bases at J, with 11 bases in the middle. This CDR3 comprises 14 residues. The germline V gene encodes CDR1 SGDLS and CDR2 YYNGEE. The CDR3 reads CASSVDRVGYGYTF. CDR3 DNA sequence: TGTGCCAGCAGCGTAGACCGGGTTGGGTATGGCTACACCTTC.